The next 16 T cell receptor beta chains were all read from a single sample in a study of blood T cell repertoires in COVID-19. Data came from immunoSEQ multiplex PCR; TCRdb stores just in-frame clones and leaves some out. The data contain some 350,000 clones, roughly 90% of them singletons. The sample comprised peripheral blood. Receptor source: a woman under 40 with COVID-19, enrolled during active disease.

The CDR3 region has the DNA TGTGCCAGCAGCAAGGTAACTCAGGGGGCAGGTGAAAAACTGTTTTTT. Its protein is CASSKVTQGAGEKLFF. The rearrangement links TRBV21-1 to TRBJ1-4; TRBD1, the table's D call, lacks a check against the DNA. TRBV21-1 is labeled a pseudogene. This CDR3 has 16 residues.

The CDR3 DNA sequence: TGTGCCAGCAGGGGACAGGGGCACAGCACAGATACGCAGTATTTT. This translates into CASRGQGHSTDTQYF. The chain is built from TRBV6-5 and TRBJ2-3; 10 bases align to TRBD1. Germline CDR1 and CDR2: MNHEY and SVGAGI. The CDR3 runs 15 residues. V lost 6 bases to trimming and J lost 0 bases; unmatched junction nucleotides: 3.

The chain carries TRBV6-6 and TRBJ1-5, with 12 bases identical to TRBD1. Germline-derived CDR1 and CDR2 are MNHNY and SVGAGI (reference sequence). This CDR3 spans 16 amino acids. The trim removed 4 bases at V and 6 bases at J, leaving 7 bases unmatched. The CDR3 reads CASSLGQGAGGQPQHF. CDR3 DNA: TGTGCCAGCAGTTTGGGACAGGGGGCTGGTGGTCAGCCCCAGCATTTT.

The chain has TRBV2 and TRBJ2-3; maybe TRBD1 (6 bases). Germline assignment: CDR1 SNHLY and CDR2 FYNNEI. The CDR3 sequence is 11 residues long. With 9 bases removed from V and 4 bases from J, the gap between germline ends came to 8 bases. The CDR3 is CASKGADTQYF. The CDR3 bases are TGTGCCAGTAAGGGGGCAGATACGCAGTATTTT.

This rearrangement joins TRBV11-2 to TRBJ2-7, with D maybe TRBD1 (6 bases). Germline V CDR1 and CDR2: SGHAT, FQNNGV. This CDR3 region has 14 residues. V shed 5 bases and J shed 4 bases, with 15 bases lying between them. For the CDR3, the DNA is TGTGCCAGCAGCCTGAACAGGGTTGGATACGAGCAGTACTTC. This sequence encodes CASSLNRVGYEQYF.

V is TRBV19 and J is TRBJ1-1, with a weak D call TRBD1 (6 bases). Per germline, CDR1 LNHDA and CDR2 SQIVND (reference sequence). V dropped 2 bases and J dropped 1 base, with 8 bases sitting between them. The CDR3 sequence is 14 residues long. This CDR3 is CASSIPGQNTEAFF. CDR3 coding DNA: TGTGCCAGTAGTATACCGGGACAGAACACTGAAGCTTTCTTT.

This rearrangement joins TRBV7-2 to TRBJ2-1, with D unclear. Germline CDR1 and CDR2: SGHTA and FQGNSA. V lost 1 base and J lost 1, with 11 bases in between. This CDR3 has 16 residues. The CDR3 sequence: CASSLDSGRSYNEQFF. The DNA for the CDR3 is TGTGCCAGCAGCTTAGATTCAGGAAGGTCCTACAATGAGCAGTTCTTC.

This chain connects TRBV29-1 to TRBJ1-1; TRBD1 is a possible D gene (6 bases). V lost 7 bases, J lost 0 bases, and 15 bases lay in between. Looked up from germline, CDR1 is SQVTM and CDR2 is ANQGSEA. This CDR3 has 14 amino acids. For the CDR3, the DNA is TGCAGCGGCTCAGGGGTAAGGGTGAACACTGAAGCTTTCTTT. This encodes CSGSGVRVNTEAFF. The full variable domain, completed using reference TRBV29-1 and TRBJ1-1, is SAVISQKPSRDICQRGTSLTIQCQVDSQVTMMFWYRQQPGQSLTLIATANQGSEATYESGFVIDKFPISRPNLTFSTLTVSNMSPEDSSIYLCSGSGVRVNTEAFFGQGTRLTVV.

This chain connects TRBV4-2 to TRBJ2-3, with 8 bases fitting TRBD2. The CDR3 covers 15 residues. Germline CDR1 LGHNA, CDR2 YNFKEQ. The ends lost 3 bases at V and 4 bases at J; junction bases unmatched: 6. The CDR3 loop reads CASSQTGGAPDTQYF. The CDR3 DNA reads as TGTGCCAGCAGCCAGACGGGGGGGGCCCCAGATACGCAGTATTTT.

V is TRBV6-5 and J is TRBJ2-5; possibly TRBD2 for D (6 bases). The CDR3 sequence is 15 residues long. Germline V lookup: CDR1 MNHEY, CDR2 SVGAGI. Trimming pared 2 bases from V and 0 bases from J, leaving 10 bases between. The chain's CDR3 is CASSYQRGDQETQYF. CDR3 in DNA: TGTGCCAGCAGTTACCAGCGCGGGGACCAAGAGACCCAGTACTTC.

This sequence joins TRBV7-8 and TRBJ2-7; 9 bases line up with TRBD1. CDR1 is SGHVS and CDR2 is FQNEAQ in the germline V gene. CDR3 length: 13 residues. J was trimmed by 6 bases and V by 5 bases; bases with no gene match: 5. CDR3 DNA: TGTGCCAGCAGCCGGGACAGGGAAGGCGAGCAGTACGTC. Translated: CASSRDREGEQYV.

In DNA, the CDR3 is TGTGCCAGCAGCTTATATTCGGGCGGGGGGACCTACAATGAGCAGTTCTTC. It codes for CASSLYSGGGTYNEQFF. The chain couples TRBV7-8 to TRBJ2-1; 8 bases align to TRBD2. This CDR3 is 17 amino acids long. Trimming at V came to 2 bases and at J to 2 bases, leaving 8 bases not matched to a gene. Germline V gives CDR1 SGHVS, CDR2 FQNEAQ.

V usage is TRBV5-4 and J usage is TRBJ2-7; 9 nucleotides match TRBD2. The CDR3 runs 15 residues. Trimming cost V 4 bases and J 5 bases; bases outside gene matches: 10. The germline V gene encodes CDR1 SGHNT and CDR2 YYREEE (reference sequence). The CDR3 sequence is CASSRRGAGGHEQYV. CDR3 in DNA: TGTGCCAGCAGCCGGCGGGGAGCGGGAGGCCACGAGCAGTACGTC.

This clone was detected once. V usage is TRBV6-5 and J usage is TRBJ1-2; TRBD1 is a possible D gene (6 bases). The CDR3 is 14 amino acids. V was pared by 5 bases and J by 14 bases, with 24 bases between. Germline lookup yields CDR1 MNHEY and CDR2 SVGAGI. Here the CDR3 reads CASSLTTGLSVETF. The CDR3 DNA follows: TGTGCCAGCAGTCTTACGACAGGCTTAAGTGTCGAAACCTTC.

In this sample, this clone turned up once. The V gene is TRBV5-1, the J gene TRBJ2-3; the match to TRBD2 covers 7 bases. CDR1 is SGHRS and CDR2 is YFSETQ in the germline V gene. CDR3 length: 18 residues. Trimming removed 0 bases from V and 1 base from J; junction bases left unmatched: 11. DNA of the CDR3: TGCGCCAGCAGCTTGGGTCCCCGCGGGGGAGTTGGCACAGATACGCAGTATTTT. Protein: CASSLGPRGGVGTDTQYF.

V usage is TRBV27 and J usage is TRBJ1-5, with D perhaps TRBD1 (5 bases). The germline V and J ends were trimmed by 6 bases and 2 bases, with 11 bases remaining between them. Germline V gives CDR1 MNHEY, CDR2 SMNVEV (reference sequence). This CDR3 is 14 amino acids long. The CDR3 DNA reads TGTGCCAGCAGCCTGTTCAGGGGCAATCAGCCCCAGCATTTT. Translated, it gives CASSLFRGNQPQHF.